The rows below give T cell receptor beta chains drawn from one sample of a study of blood T cells in healthy people across ages. TCRdb redid the calling of the 5' RACE reads with MiXCR, one entry per CDR3 protein. Of about 1.1 million distinct CDR3 sequences listed, 30% to 40% are singletons. Source material: blood. All receptors derive from a man between 18 and 35 years old in good health. Each CDR3 is given with its conserved first and last residue. Each record gives: V gene, J gene, D gene, clone size, CDR3 DNA, CDR3 protein. A D gene is named only where the DNA matches it firmly. Expanded clones get a size class; other rows say once, few or many, or leave the size out.

V gene: TRBV5-6
J gene: TRBJ2-3
D gene: TRBD2
clone size: few
CDR3 DNA: TGTGCCAGCAGCTTTACCGTAGCGGGGGCCCTCCGGGGCACAGATACGCAGTATTTT
CDR3 protein: CASSFTVAGALRGTDTQYF

V gene: TRBV4-2
J gene: TRBJ1-2
D gene: NA
clone size: once
CDR3 DNA: TGTGCCAGCAGCCCCTCTCCTGGGGGCTACACCTTC
CDR3 protein: CASSPSPGGYTF

V gene: TRBV27
J gene: TRBJ1-4
D gene: TRBD1
clone size: few
CDR3 DNA: TGTGCCAGCAGTTTAAACTCCCACAGGGGTATGGGGGAAAAACTGTTTTTT
CDR3 protein: CASSLNSHRGMGEKLFF

V gene: TRBV28
J gene: TRBJ1-2
D gene: NA
clone size: few
CDR3 DNA: TGTGCCAGCAGTTTATTTAACGTGCAGCGTGGCTACACCTTC
CDR3 protein: CASSLFNVQRGYTF

V gene: TRBV6-5
J gene: TRBJ1-1
D gene: NA
clone size: few
CDR3 DNA: TGTGCCAGCAGTTACGCGAACACTGAAGCTTTCTTT
CDR3 protein: CASSYANTEAFF

V gene: TRBV18
J gene: TRBJ2-7
D gene: NA
clone size: few
CDR3 DNA: TGTGCCAGCTCAGTCTCGAGGGCGGAAACCTACGAGCAGTACTTC
CDR3 protein: CASSVSRAETYEQYF

V gene: TRBV2
J gene: TRBJ2-1
D gene: TRBD2
clone size: NA
CDR3 DNA: TGTGCCAGCATTCTAAGCGGGGGAAGGTACAATGAGCAGTTCTTC
CDR3 protein: CASILSGGRYNEQFF

V gene: TRBV6-6
J gene: TRBJ1-4
D gene: NA
clone size: NA
CDR3 DNA: TGTGCCACCATGACGGGGGGGGTTCTCGTTAATGAAAAACTGTTTTTT
CDR3 protein: CATMTGGVLVNEKLFF

V gene: TRBV7-2
J gene: TRBJ1-3
D gene: NA
clone size: NA
CDR3 DNA: TGTGCCAGCAGCCCCCAGGGAGGCCTCTCTGGAAACACCATATATTTT
CDR3 protein: CASSPQGGLSGNTIYF

V gene: TRBV25-1
J gene: TRBJ2-1
D gene: TRBD1
clone size: NA
CDR3 DNA: TGTGCCAGCAGTGGAAAAACAGGGGGCTTAATAGGCAATGAGCAGTTCTTC
CDR3 protein: CASSGKTGGLIGNEQFF

V gene: TRBV7-2
J gene: TRBJ2-7
D gene: NA
clone size: NA
CDR3 DNA: TGTGCCAGCAGCAAAGCCCGGGCATACGAGCAGTACTTC
CDR3 protein: CASSKARAYEQYF

V gene: TRBV3-1
J gene: TRBJ2-7
D gene: NA
clone size: NA
CDR3 DNA: TGTGCCAGCAGCCATGGCGACTACGAGCAGTACTTC
CDR3 protein: CASSHGDYEQYF

V gene: TRBV12-3/TRBV12-4
J gene: TRBJ1-1
D gene: NA
clone size: few
CDR3 DNA: TGTGCCTGTTGGACCTTTACTGAAGCTTTCTTT
CDR3 protein: CACWTFTEAFF

V gene: TRBV4-1
J gene: TRBJ1-5
D gene: TRBD1
clone size: few
CDR3 DNA: TGCGCCAGCAGCCAACCCCGGACAGGAGGAAATCAGCCCCAGCATTTT
CDR3 protein: CASSQPRTGGNQPQHF

V gene: TRBV7-2
J gene: TRBJ1-1
D gene: TRBD1
clone size: NA
CDR3 DNA: TGTGCCAGCGGGGACAGCCCGAACACTGAAGCTTTCTTT
CDR3 protein: CASGDSPNTEAFF

V gene: TRBV4-3
J gene: TRBJ1-1
D gene: NA
clone size: NA
CDR3 DNA: TGCGCCAGCAGCCAAGAAGTTGACAGGTCCGAAGCTTTCTTT
CDR3 protein: CASSQEVDRSEAFF

V gene: TRBV12-3/TRBV12-4
J gene: TRBJ1-6
D gene: NA
clone size: few
CDR3 DNA: TGTGCCAGCAGTAAGACAGGTGGTGATTCACCCCTCCACTTT
CDR3 protein: CASSKTGGDSPLHF

V gene: TRBV5-1
J gene: TRBJ2-1
D gene: TRBD1
clone size: NA
CDR3 DNA: TGCGCCAGCAGACCCGGACAGGGACCATACAATGAGCAGTTCTTC
CDR3 protein: CASRPGQGPYNEQFF

V gene: TRBV7-6
J gene: TRBJ1-4
D gene: NA
clone size: NA
CDR3 DNA: TGTGCCAGCAGCTTAGAAGCGGCAGTTAGTAATGAAAAACTGTTTTTT
CDR3 protein: CASSLEAAVSNEKLFF

V gene: TRBV2
J gene: TRBJ2-7
D gene: TRBD2
clone size: NA
CDR3 DNA: TGTGCCAGCAGTCGGGACTATAATTACAATGAGCAGTACTTC
CDR3 protein: CASSRDYNYNEQYF

V gene: TRBV12-3/TRBV12-4
J gene: TRBJ1-2
D gene: NA
clone size: NA
CDR3 DNA: TGTGCCAGCAGCCCAGGGGCAGGAAGCTATGGCTACACCTTC
CDR3 protein: CASSPGAGSYGYTF

V gene: TRBV20-1
J gene: TRBJ2-5
D gene: TRBD2
clone size: many
CDR3 DNA: TGCAGTGCTAGACAATCGGGAGGACTACAAGAGACCCAGTACTTC
CDR3 protein: CSARQSGGLQETQYF

V gene: TRBV25-1
J gene: TRBJ2-3
D gene: TRBD2
clone size: NA
CDR3 DNA: TGTGCCAGCAGTGAATCGGGACTAGCGGGGGTAAATACGCAGTATTTT
CDR3 protein: CASSESGLAGVNTQYF

V gene: TRBV20-1
J gene: TRBJ1-1
D gene: NA
clone size: NA
CDR3 DNA: TGCAGTGCCACCATTGGAAGGAACACTGAAGCTTTCTTT
CDR3 protein: CSATIGRNTEAFF

V gene: TRBV5-5
J gene: TRBJ2-3
D gene: TRBD1
clone size: many
CDR3 DNA: TGTGCCAGCAGCTCAGACTTGGGACAGACAGATACGCAGTATTTT
CDR3 protein: CASSSDLGQTDTQYF

V gene: TRBV28
J gene: TRBJ1-2
D gene: NA
clone size: NA
CDR3 DNA: TGTGCCGGACAGAGGGCTAACTATGGCTACACCTTC
CDR3 protein: CAGQRANYGYTF

V gene: TRBV20-1
J gene: TRBJ1-2
D gene: TRBD1
clone size: many
CDR3 DNA: TGCAGTGCTAGAGTCCCCGGCCCTACAGGGGGCGTTATAGATGGCTACACCTTC
CDR3 protein: CSARVPGPTGGVIDGYTF

V gene: TRBV7-2
J gene: TRBJ1-2
D gene: NA
clone size: NA
CDR3 DNA: TGTGCCAGCAGCTTTTCACAGGATTCCTATGGCTACACCTTC
CDR3 protein: CASSFSQDSYGYTF

V gene: TRBV7-9
J gene: TRBJ2-3
D gene: TRBD2
clone size: NA
CDR3 DNA: TGTGCCAGCAGCTTAGCGCCTCGGGGGGGACCAGGAGTGGGCACAGATACGCAGTATTTT
CDR3 protein: CASSLAPRGGPGVGTDTQYF

V gene: TRBV20-1
J gene: TRBJ2-3
D gene: TRBD2
clone size: many
CDR3 DNA: TGCAGTGCTAGAATAGGTGCCGGGGGGATGGATACGCAGTATTTT
CDR3 protein: CSARIGAGGMDTQYF

V gene: TRBV5-5
J gene: TRBJ1-1
D gene: TRBD1
clone size: NA
CDR3 DNA: TGTGCCAGCAGCTCGGGACAGGGGGGATGGAACACTGAAGCTTTCTTT
CDR3 protein: CASSSGQGGWNTEAFF

V gene: TRBV4-3
J gene: TRBJ1-4
D gene: TRBD1
clone size: NA
CDR3 DNA: TGCGCCAGCAGCCAAGCCCCAGGGGGCCTAGAGGAAAAACTGTTTTTT
CDR3 protein: CASSQAPGGLEEKLFF

V gene: TRBV2
J gene: TRBJ1-1
D gene: TRBD1
clone size: NA
CDR3 DNA: TGTGCCAGCAGTGGACAGGGGATGTACACTGAAGCTTTCTTT
CDR3 protein: CASSGQGMYTEAFF

V gene: TRBV4-2
J gene: TRBJ1-5
D gene: NA
clone size: NA
CDR3 DNA: TGTGCCAGCAGCCAGTTCCCCGACAAAAGCAATCAGCCCCAGCATTTT
CDR3 protein: CASSQFPDKSNQPQHF

V gene: TRBV5-5
J gene: TRBJ2-1
D gene: NA
clone size: NA
CDR3 DNA: TGTGCCAGCAGCCTGACAGTCTCAATGAGCTCCTACAATGAGCAGTTCTTC
CDR3 protein: CASSLTVSMSSYNEQFF

V gene: TRBV12-3/TRBV12-4
J gene: TRBJ2-5
D gene: TRBD1
clone size: NA
CDR3 DNA: TGTGCCAGCAGCAAACAGGGGGGTAGAGAGACCCAGTACTTC
CDR3 protein: CASSKQGGRETQYF

V gene: TRBV18
J gene: TRBJ2-1
D gene: NA
clone size: NA
CDR3 DNA: TGTGCCAGCTCACTCGAGAGCCAGAGTGAGCAGTTCTTC
CDR3 protein: CASSLESQSEQFF

V gene: TRBV27
J gene: TRBJ2-1
D gene: NA
clone size: NA
CDR3 DNA: TGTGCCAGCAGGTTATCGGTCATCTACAATGAGCAGTTCTTC
CDR3 protein: CASRLSVIYNEQFF

V gene: TRBV5-1
J gene: TRBJ2-2
D gene: NA
clone size: few
CDR3 DNA: TGCGCCAGCAGCTTCGGGGTACGAACCGGGGAGCTGTTTTTT
CDR3 protein: CASSFGVRTGELFF